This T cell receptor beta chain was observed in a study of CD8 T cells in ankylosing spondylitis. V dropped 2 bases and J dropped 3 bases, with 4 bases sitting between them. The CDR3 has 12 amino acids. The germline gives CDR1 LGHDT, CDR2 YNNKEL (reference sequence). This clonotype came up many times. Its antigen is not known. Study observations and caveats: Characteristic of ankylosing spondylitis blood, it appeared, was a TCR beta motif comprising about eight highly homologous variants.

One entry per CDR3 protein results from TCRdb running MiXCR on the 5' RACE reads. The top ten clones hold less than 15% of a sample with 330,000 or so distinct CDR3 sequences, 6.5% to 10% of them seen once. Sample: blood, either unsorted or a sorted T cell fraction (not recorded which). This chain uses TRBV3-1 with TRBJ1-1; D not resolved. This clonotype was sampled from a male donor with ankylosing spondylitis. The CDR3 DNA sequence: TGTGCCAGCAGCCAAATGTACACTGAAGCTTTCTTT. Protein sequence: CASSQMYTEAFF.